The subject of this entry is one T cell receptor (beta chain). This clonotype was seen many times. Its antigen remains unidentified. Base qualities are not provided; no much larger clone lies one nucleotide away. Stable Graves' hyperthyroidism was defined as the absence of progression to ophthalmopathy over 18 months of follow-up. Hyperthyroidism patients were aged 18 to 65 years and newly diagnosed, with disease duration of less than 2 months. Patients with uncontrolled infections, other autoimmune diseases, pregnancy or lactation were excluded. Clinical symptoms, serum thyroxine and TRAb, thyroid ultrasound, and orbital computed tomography formed the basis for the diagnoses. PBMCs were separated from around 9.1 ml of fresh peripheral blood using Ficoll-Paque density gradient centrifugation. Total RNA was extracted using Trizol reagent, and RNA quality was assessed on an Agilent 2100 Bioanalyzer.

This sample was taken from a study of T cells in Graves' hyperthyroidism and ophthalmopathy (dated by TCRdb to between 2018 and 2021). For the study in its entirety: Peripheral blood was collected at initial diagnosis, before any treatment. A discovery cohort of about a hundred patients, 43 with Graves' ophthalmopathy and about 60 with stable Graves' hyperthyroidism, was used to find distinguishing TCR V-J signatures. An independent validation cohort of under 20 hyperthyroidism patients and about 15 patients who later progressed to ophthalmopathy tested prospective prediction of ophthalmopathy. For training and testing, the 110 or so patients in the discovery cohort were randomly divided in a 7:3 ratio. In more than five Graves' hyperthyroidism patients, the study also compared T-cell repertoires from thyroid tissue with T-cell repertoires from blood. Following sampling, methimazole starting at 30 mg daily was given to hyperthyroidism patients, and high-dose intravenous methylprednisolone was given to ophthalmopathy patients. TCR Vbeta CDR3 sequencing of approximately 140 peripheral blood samples (approximately 44 ophthalmopathy, around 80 hyperthyroidism and roughly 17 progressor patients) is reported in the paper.

Unmatched junction bases come to 8, with V trimmed by 5 bases and J by 5 bases. From the cysteine through the phenylalanine, the CDR3 covers 15 amino acids. Only the CDR3 DNA stays, 45 bases, in frame from base 1. CDR1 is given as MDHEN and CDR2 as SYDVKM, both from the germline V gene. The paper as a whole reports these results and caveats: Blood samples also contained most of the expanded thyroid clonotypes (frequency above 0.001), which suggests that blood repertoires may reflect thyroid immune responses. A 13 V-J signature model separated ophthalmopathy from stable hyperthyroidism, with 87.88% sensitivity and 81.08% specificity in cross-validation and 80%/75% in testing. In validation, progression to ophthalmopathy was predicted by the model with more than 65% sensitivity and 72% to 85% specificity, a median of roughly 6 months before onset. No statistical method was used to set the sample size in advance, and investigators knew the group allocation.

The TCR beta CDR3 regions were amplified from RNA transcripts. For the first round of RT-PCR on the TCR CDR3, the HTBI primer set was used together with the Qiagen OneStep RT-PCR kit. Libraries were constructed in a second round of multiplex PCR, after which size selection and purification were carried out. Paired-end sequencing of the libraries was performed with 100 bp reads on an Illumina HiSeq2000. As for how the authors treated the data: SOAPnuke was used to process the raw data, removing reads that contained adapters or uncalled bases, had a mean Phred below 15, or lacked an exact match to the constant primer or identifier. High-quality paired reads were merged with COPE v1.2.5, and unique nucleotide sequences were defined as clonotypes. Clonotypes were aligned to IMGT TRBV, TRBD and TRBJ reference segments using MiTCR v1.1. The analysis was restricted to V-J combinations with a frequency above 0.0001, which together covered over 99% of the repertoires. A TCS score was defined as the ratio of F50 (clonal expansion) to E x V (chaos), with BLOSUM62-based TCRdist applied between CDR3 peptides within each V-J. Welch's t-statistics and random forest reduced several hundred V-J features to 10 to 15, which were used in a naive Bayes classifier (R e1071). Through fastp at Q25 and MiXCR, TCRdb rebuilt clones from the public reads, retaining in-frame beta chains. Each entry is one CDR3 protein sequence, shown with its most common DNA and genes. TCRdb assigned the V and J calls; the authors' analysis was not used. This sample holds under 450,000 distinct CDR3 sequences; roughly 14% were observed only once. Jointly, the top ten make up roughly 8% of the sample.

The clonotype originates from a woman between 18 and 30 years old with Graves' hyperthyroidism. This chain is built from TRBV28 and TRBJ1-5, with 8 bases aligning to TRBD1. Sequenced: blood. Here the CDR3 is given as CASSTAGGLDQPQHF. The bases are TGTGCCAGCAGTACCGCAGGGGGCTTAGATCAGCCCCAGCATTTT. Reference TRBV28 and TRBJ1-5 genes cover what lies past the CDR3, so the full variable domain is DVKVTQSSRYLVKRTGEKVFLECVQDMDHENMFWYRQDPGLGLRLIYFSYDVKMKEKGDIPEGYSVSREKKERFSLILESASTNQTSMYLCASSTAGGLDQPQHFGDGTRLSIL.